The 12 T cell receptor beta chains listed next were all sequenced from one sample in a study of regulatory T cells in long-lasting Graves disease. The time point here: newly diagnosed GD, antithyroid drugs for less than 3 months. RNA isolated from PBMCs was used to make the TCR library. Construction of the TCR beta libraries employed iRepertoire HTBI primers in conjunction with Arm-PCR of CDR3 regions. TCRdb passed the multiplex PCR reads through MiXCR, listing each CDR3 protein once. The sample yields about 530,000 distinct CDR3 sequences, more than 15% seen once. These same data were also listed under a study on T cells in Graves' hyperthyroidism and ophthalmopathy.

The sample in question was peripheral blood mononuclear cells (PBMCs), obtained at new diagnosis, from a patient treated with antithyroid drugs. These receptors were taken from a woman aged 35-65 years with Graves disease.

This chain uses TRBV19 with TRBJ2-3; no clear D gene. Between the trimmed V and J ends, which lost 0 bases and 0 bases, there was a span of 4 bases. CDR1 and CDR2 from the germline V gene are LNHDA and SQIVND (reference sequence). The CDR3 contains 14 residues. The CDR3 DNA follows: TGTGCCAGTAGTATAGACACTAGCACAGATACGCAGTATTTT. It specifies CASSIDTSTDTQYF.

There are many counts of this clonotype. This chain joins TRBV11-2 and TRBJ1-1; D may be TRBD1 (5 bases). The V end lost 1 base, the J end lost 1 base, and 16 bases lay between the germline ends. Germline V gene lookup returns CDR1 SGHAT and CDR2 FQNNGV. The CDR3 totals 17 residues. For the CDR3, the DNA is TGTGCCAGCAGCTTAGTCTTGAGGGGCGCCCCGAACACTGAAGCTTTCTTT. Its translation: CASSLVLRGAPNTEAFF.

This clonotype was detected a few times. The CDR3, as DNA: TGCAGCGTTGGTAGGGGAGAGACCCAGTACTTC. Its translation is CSVGRGETQYF. The rearrangement uses TRBV29-1 and TRBJ2-5; D is perhaps TRBD1 (5 bases). The CDR3 loop spans 11 amino acids. Per the germline V gene, CDR1 is SQVTM and CDR2 is ANQGSEA. Deletions cut 4 bases from V and 4 bases from J, with 7 bases between. The complete variable domain, with remaining parts taken from reference TRBV29-1 and TRBJ2-5, reads SAVISQKPSRDICQRGTSLTIQCQVDSQVTMMFWYRQQPGQSLTLIATANQGSEATYESGFVIDKFPISRPNLTFSTLTVSNMSPEDSSIYLCSVGRGETQYFGPGTRLLVL.

This clonotype occurred many times. This chain uses TRBV2 with TRBJ2-7; TRBD2 matches 13 bases. V lost 6 bases and J lost 3; bases outside the gene matches: 2. Germline loops: CDR1 SNHLY, CDR2 FYNNEI. The CDR3 sequence is 14 residues long. The CDR3 nucleotides read TGTGCCAGCAGCCGGACTAGCGGGGGCTACGAGCAGTACTTC. This gives the protein CASSRTSGGYEQYF. Combining the CDR3 with reference TRBV2 and TRBJ2-7 gives the whole variable domain EPEVTQTPSHQVTQMGQEVILRCVPISNHLYFYWYRQILGQKVEFLVSFYNNEISEKSEIFDDQFSVERPDGSNFTLKIRSTKLEDSAMYFCASSRTSGGYEQYFGPGTRLTVT.

This clonotype was seen repeatedly, ten times or more. V is TRBV12-3 or TRBV12-4 and J is TRBJ2-7; 12 nucleotides line up with TRBD1. V lost 7 bases, J lost 2 bases, and 6 bases stayed unmatched. This CDR3 spans 15 amino acids. The CDR3 coding sequence is TGTGCCAGCACCCTCGGGACAGGGGGCCCCTACGAGCAGTACTTC. Translation: CASTLGTGGPYEQYF.

This clonotype appeared many times. V usage is TRBV11-3 and J usage is TRBJ2-5, with 13 bases lining up with TRBD2. The CDR3 has 17 amino acids. The germline gives CDR1 SGHNT, CDR2 YENEEA. Trimming at V came to 4 bases and at J to 5 bases, leaving 10 bases not matched to a gene. The CDR3 reads CASSSRTSGGSGETQYF. The CDR3 nucleotides read TGTGCCAGCAGCTCGAGGACTAGCGGGGGCTCGGGGGAGACCCAGTACTTC.

This clonotype was detected many times. The rearrangement joins TRBV16 to TRBJ1-2; D call uncertain. The CDR3 contains 12 residues. Germline V gives CDR1 KGHSY, CDR2 FQNENV. Trimming pared 0 bases from V and 6 bases from J, leaving 5 bases between. Here the CDR3 DNA reads TGTGCCAGCAGCCAATCGGCGGATGGCTACACCTTC. Translation: CASSQSADGYTF.

This clonotype was observed once. A far larger clone is off by one base, so a read error is likely. V usage is TRBV6-9 and J usage is TRBJ1-5, with D uncertain. This CDR3 contains 14 residues. Germline V gives CDR1 MNHGY, CDR2 SVAAGI. V lost 8 bases, J lost 1 base, and 12 bases lay in between. CDR3: CASAKELSNQPQHF. The CDR3 DNA reads TGTGCCAGCGCCAAGGAACTAAGCAATCAGCCCCAGCATTTT.

As concerns this clonotype: Being one base from a much bigger clone, this may be a read error. The chain has TRBV10-1 and TRBJ2-7; 9 bases align to TRBD1. Per germline, CDR1 WNHNN and CDR2 SYGVQD (reference sequence). The CDR3 has 14 residues. In DNA, the CDR3 is TGCACCAGCGGCACCGGGACAGGGCTCTACGAGCAGTACTTC. Translated: CTSGTGTGLYEQYF.

V gene TRBV7-2 combines with J gene TRBJ2-1, with a weak D call TRBD1 (6 bases). The germline gives CDR1 SGHTA, CDR2 FQGNSA. V lost 6 bases, J lost 7 bases, and 13 bases lay in between. This CDR3 comprises 13 residues. CDR3: CASSSIQGNEQFF. CDR3 in DNA: TGTGCCAGCAGTTCGATACAGGGTAATGAGCAGTTCTTC.

As concerns this clonotype: The junction does not match germline at one end; this may be a read error. This chain links TRBV7-9 with TRBJ1-1; TRBD1 aligns across 7 bases. The CDR3 is made up of 13 amino acids. Germline CDR1 SEHNR, CDR2 FQNEAQ (reference sequence). The CDR3 DNA reads TGTGCCAGCAGCTTATTTTCAGAGGGGGCACAGTACTTT. Its protein product is CASSLFSEGAQYF. Full variable domain (outside the CDR3, taken from reference TRBV7-9 and TRBJ1-1): DTGVSQNPRHKITKRGQNVTFRCDPISEHNRLYWYRQTLGQGPEFLTYFQNEAQLEKSRLLSDRFSAERPKGSFSTLEIQRTEQGDSAMYLCASSLFSEGAQYFGQGTRLTVV.

This clonotype was detected only a few times. The rearrangement links TRBV19 to TRBJ1-2; 8 positions match TRBD1. Germline CDR1 and CDR2: LNHDA and SQIVND (reference sequence). The trim removed 3 bases at V and 8 bases at J, leaving 17 bases unmatched. This CDR3 region has 17 residues. The CDR3 loop reads CASSMDGTGAFLRGYTF. The DNA for the CDR3 is TGTGCCAGTAGTATGGATGGGACAGGAGCTTTCTTACGGGGCTACACCTTC. Full variable domain (remainder filled in from reference TRBV19 and TRBJ1-2): DGGITQSPKYLFRKEGQNVTLSCEQNLNHDAMYWYRQDPGQGLRLIYYSQIVNDFQKGDIAEGYSVSREKKESFPLTVTSAQKNPTAFYLCASSMDGTGAFLRGYTFGSGTRLTVV.